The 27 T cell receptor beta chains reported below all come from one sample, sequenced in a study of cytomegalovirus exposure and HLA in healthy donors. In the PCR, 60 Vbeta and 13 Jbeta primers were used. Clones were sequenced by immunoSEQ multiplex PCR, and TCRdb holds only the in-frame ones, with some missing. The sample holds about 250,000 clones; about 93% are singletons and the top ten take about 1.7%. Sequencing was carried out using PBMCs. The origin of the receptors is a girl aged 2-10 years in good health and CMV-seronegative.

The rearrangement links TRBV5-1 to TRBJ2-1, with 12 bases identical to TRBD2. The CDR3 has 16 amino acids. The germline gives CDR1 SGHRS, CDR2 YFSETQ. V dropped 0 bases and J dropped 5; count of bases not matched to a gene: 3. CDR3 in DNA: TGCGCCAGCAGCTTGGGGCTAGCGGGGGGGGACAATGAGCAGTTCTTC. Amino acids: CASSLGLAGGDNEQFF.

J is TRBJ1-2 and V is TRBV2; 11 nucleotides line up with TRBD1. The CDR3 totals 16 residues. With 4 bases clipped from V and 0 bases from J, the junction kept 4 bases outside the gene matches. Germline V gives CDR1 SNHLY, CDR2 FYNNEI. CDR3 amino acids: CASSGRTGGSNYGYTF. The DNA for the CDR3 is TGTGCCAGCAGTGGTAGGACAGGGGGCTCTAACTATGGCTACACCTTC. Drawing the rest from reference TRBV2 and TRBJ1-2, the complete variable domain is EPEVTQTPSHQVTQMGQEVILRCVPISNHLYFYWYRQILGQKVEFLVSFYNNEISEKSEIFDDQFSVERPDGSNFTLKIRSTKLEDSAMYFCASSGRTGGSNYGYTFGSGTRLTVV.

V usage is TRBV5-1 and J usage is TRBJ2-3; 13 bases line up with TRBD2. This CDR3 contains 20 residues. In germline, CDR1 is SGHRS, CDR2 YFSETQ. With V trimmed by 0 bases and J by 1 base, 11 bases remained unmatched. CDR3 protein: CASSLVSWTSGRDGTDTQYF. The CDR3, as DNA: TGCGCCAGCAGCTTGGTGTCTTGGACTAGCGGGAGAGACGGCACAGATACGCAGTATTTT.

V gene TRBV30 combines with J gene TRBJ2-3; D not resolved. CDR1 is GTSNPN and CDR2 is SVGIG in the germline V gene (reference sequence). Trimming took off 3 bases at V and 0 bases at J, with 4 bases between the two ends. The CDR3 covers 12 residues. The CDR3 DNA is TGTGCCTGGAGCCCTAGCACAGATACGCAGTATTTT. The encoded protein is CAWSPSTDTQYF.

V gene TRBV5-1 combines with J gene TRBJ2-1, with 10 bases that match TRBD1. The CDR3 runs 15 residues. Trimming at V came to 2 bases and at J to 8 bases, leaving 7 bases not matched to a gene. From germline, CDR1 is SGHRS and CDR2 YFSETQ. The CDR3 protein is CASSLVDRGRDEQFF. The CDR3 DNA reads TGCGCCAGCAGCTTAGTAGACAGGGGGCGAGATGAGCAGTTCTTC.

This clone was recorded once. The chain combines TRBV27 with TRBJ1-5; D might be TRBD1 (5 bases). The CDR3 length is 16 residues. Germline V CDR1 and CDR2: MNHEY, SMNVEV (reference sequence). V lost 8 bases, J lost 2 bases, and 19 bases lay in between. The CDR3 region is CASRRVGRSGNQPQHF. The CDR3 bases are TGTGCCAGCCGCCGCGTGGGGCGGTCGGGCAATCAGCCCCAGCATTTT.

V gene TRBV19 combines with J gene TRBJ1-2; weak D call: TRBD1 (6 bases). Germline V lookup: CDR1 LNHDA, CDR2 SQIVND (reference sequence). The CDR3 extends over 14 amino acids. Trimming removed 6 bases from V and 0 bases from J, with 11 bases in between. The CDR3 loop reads CASSPGQSNYGYTF. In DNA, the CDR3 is TGTGCCAGTAGCCCCGGACAGTCTAACTATGGCTACACCTTC.

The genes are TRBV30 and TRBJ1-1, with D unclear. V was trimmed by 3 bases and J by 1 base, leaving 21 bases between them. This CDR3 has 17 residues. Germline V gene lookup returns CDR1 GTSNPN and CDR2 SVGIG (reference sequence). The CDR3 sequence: CAWSPRWANHENTEAFF. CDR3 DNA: TGTGCCTGGAGCCCCAGGTGGGCCAATCACGAGAACACTGAAGCTTTCTTT.

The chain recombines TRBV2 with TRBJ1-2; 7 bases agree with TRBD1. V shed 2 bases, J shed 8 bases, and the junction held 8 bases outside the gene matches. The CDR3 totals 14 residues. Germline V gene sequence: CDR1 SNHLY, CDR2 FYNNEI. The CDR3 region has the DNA TGTGCCAGCAGTGAATATCGACAGGGCGGCGGCTACACCTTC. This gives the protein CASSEYRQGGGYTF.

The CDR3 is CASSPQEGVTDTQYF. The DNA of the CDR3 is TGTGCCAGCAGCCCCCAGGAGGGCGTAACAGATACGCAGTATTTT. J is TRBJ2-3 and V is TRBV13; D is possibly TRBD2 (6 bases). The V gene's germline CDR1 is PRHDT and CDR2 FYEKMQ (reference sequence). Trimming removed 5 bases from V and 3 bases from J, with 15 bases in between. The CDR3 length is 15 residues. The full variable domain, with the rest looked up from reference TRBV13 and TRBJ2-3, is AAGVIQSPRHLIKEKRETATLKCYPIPRHDTVYWYQQGPGQDPQFLISFYEKMQSDKGSIPDRFSAQQFSDYHSELNMSSLELGDSALYFCASSPQEGVTDTQYFGPGTRLTVL.

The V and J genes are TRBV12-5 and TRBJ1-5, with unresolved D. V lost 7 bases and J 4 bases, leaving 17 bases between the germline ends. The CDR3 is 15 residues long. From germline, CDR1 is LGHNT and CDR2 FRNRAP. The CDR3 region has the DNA TGTGCTAGTGCGGCAGGTTCTTTTCGGAATCAGCCCCAGCATTTT. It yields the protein CASAAGSFRNQPQHF.

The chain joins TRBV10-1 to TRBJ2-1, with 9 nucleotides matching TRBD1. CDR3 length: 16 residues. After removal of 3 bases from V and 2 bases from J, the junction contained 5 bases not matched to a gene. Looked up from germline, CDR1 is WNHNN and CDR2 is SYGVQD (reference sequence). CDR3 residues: CASSDSGTGPYNEQFF. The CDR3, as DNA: TGCGCCAGCAGTGACTCCGGGACAGGGCCCTACAATGAGCAGTTCTTC.

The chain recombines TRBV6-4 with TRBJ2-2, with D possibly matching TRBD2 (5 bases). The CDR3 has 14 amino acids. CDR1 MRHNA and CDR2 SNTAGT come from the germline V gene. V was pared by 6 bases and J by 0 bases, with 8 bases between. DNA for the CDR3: TGTGCCAGCAGACCGGGGACGAACACCGGGGAGCTGTTTTTT. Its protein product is CASRPGTNTGELFF.

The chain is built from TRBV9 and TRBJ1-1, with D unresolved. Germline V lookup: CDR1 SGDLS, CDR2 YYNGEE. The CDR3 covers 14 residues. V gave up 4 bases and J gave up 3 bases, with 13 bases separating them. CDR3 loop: CASSPPPADTEAFF. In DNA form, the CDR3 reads TGTGCCAGCAGCCCCCCCCCGGCGGACACTGAAGCTTTCTTT.

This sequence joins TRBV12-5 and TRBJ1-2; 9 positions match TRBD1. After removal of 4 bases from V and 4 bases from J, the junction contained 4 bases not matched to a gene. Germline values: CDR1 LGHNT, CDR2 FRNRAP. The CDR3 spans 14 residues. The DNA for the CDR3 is TGTGCTAGTGGTTCCGGGACAGGGCCCTATGGCTACACCTTC. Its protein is CASGSGTGPYGYTF.

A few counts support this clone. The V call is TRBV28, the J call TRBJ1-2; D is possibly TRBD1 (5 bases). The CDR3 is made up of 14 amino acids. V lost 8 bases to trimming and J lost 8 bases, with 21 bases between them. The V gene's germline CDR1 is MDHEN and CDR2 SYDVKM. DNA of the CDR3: TGTGCCAGCGTGGGGGGTTTAGGGTGGGAGGGCTACACCTTC. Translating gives CASVGGLGWEGYTF.

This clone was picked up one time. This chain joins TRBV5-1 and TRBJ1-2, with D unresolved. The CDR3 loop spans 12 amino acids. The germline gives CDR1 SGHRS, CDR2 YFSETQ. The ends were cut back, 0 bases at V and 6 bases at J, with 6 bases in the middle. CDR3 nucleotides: TGCGCCAGCAGCTTGGGATCGGATGGCTACACCTTC. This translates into CASSLGSDGYTF. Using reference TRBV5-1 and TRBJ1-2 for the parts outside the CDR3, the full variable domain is KAGVTQTPRYLIKTRGQQVTLSCSPISGHRSVSWYQQTPGQGLQFLFEYFSETQRNKGNFPGRFSGRQFSNSRSEMNVSTLELGDSALYLCASSLGSDGYTFGSGTRLTVV.

The CDR3 DNA reads TGTGCCAGCAGCTTAGGAGGACTAGCATATTACAATGAGCAGTTCTTC. Protein product: CASSLGGLAYYNEQFF. The chain has TRBV13 and TRBJ2-1, with 8 bases identical to TRBD2. The CDR3 consists of 16 residues. V shed 0 bases, J shed 4 bases, and the junction held 5 bases outside the gene matches. Germline V CDR1 and CDR2: PRHDT, FYEKMQ (reference sequence).

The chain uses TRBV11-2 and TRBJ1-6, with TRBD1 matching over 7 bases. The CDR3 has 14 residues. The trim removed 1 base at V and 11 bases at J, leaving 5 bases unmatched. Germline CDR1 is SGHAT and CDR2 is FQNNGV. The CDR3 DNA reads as TGTGCCAGCAGCTTAGCAGGGGGAACAACACCCCTCCACTTT. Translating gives CASSLAGGTTPLHF.

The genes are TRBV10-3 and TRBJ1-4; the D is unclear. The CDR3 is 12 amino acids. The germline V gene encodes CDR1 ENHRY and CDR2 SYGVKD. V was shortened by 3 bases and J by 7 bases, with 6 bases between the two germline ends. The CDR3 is CAISETGEKLFF. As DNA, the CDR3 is TGTGCCATCAGTGAAACTGGTGAAAAACTGTTTTTT.

This CDR3 is CASSLSFGKTYEQYF. Here the CDR3 DNA reads TGTGCCAGCAGCTTAAGTTTCGGGAAGACCTACGAGCAGTACTTC. J is TRBJ2-7 and V is TRBV11-2, with D possibly TRBD2 on 5 matching bases. CDR3 size: 15 residues. In germline, CDR1 is SGHAT, CDR2 FQNNGV. V was pared by 2 bases and J by 2 bases, with 13 bases between.

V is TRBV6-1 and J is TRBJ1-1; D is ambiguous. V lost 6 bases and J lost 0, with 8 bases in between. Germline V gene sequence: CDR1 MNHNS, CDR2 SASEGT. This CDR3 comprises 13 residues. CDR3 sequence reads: CASSRTLNTEAFF. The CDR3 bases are TGTGCCAGCAGCAGAACCTTGAACACTGAAGCTTTCTTT.

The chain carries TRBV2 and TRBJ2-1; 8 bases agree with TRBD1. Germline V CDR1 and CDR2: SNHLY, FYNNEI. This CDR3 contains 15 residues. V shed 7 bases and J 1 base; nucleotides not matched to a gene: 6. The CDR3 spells CASIPTGGSYNEQFF. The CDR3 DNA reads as TGTGCCAGCATTCCCACAGGGGGGTCCTACAATGAGCAGTTCTTC.

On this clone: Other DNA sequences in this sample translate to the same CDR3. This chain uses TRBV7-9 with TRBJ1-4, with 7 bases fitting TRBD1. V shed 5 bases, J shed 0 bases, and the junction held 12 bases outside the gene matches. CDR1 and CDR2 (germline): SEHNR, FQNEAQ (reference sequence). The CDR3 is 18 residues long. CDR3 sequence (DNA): TGTGCCAGCAGCCAGACGGGACAGCCCGCTGCAACTAATGAAAAACTGTTTTTT. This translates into CASSQTGQPAATNEKLFF.

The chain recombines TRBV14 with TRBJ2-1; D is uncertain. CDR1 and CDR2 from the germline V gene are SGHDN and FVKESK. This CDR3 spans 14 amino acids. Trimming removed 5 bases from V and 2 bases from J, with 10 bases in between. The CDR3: CASSTGSTYNEQFF. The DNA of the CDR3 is TGTGCCAGCAGCACCGGGTCAACCTACAATGAGCAGTTCTTC.

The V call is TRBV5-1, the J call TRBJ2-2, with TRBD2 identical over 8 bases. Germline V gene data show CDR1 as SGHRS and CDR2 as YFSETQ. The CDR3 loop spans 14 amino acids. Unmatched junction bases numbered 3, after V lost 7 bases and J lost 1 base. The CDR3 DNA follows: TGCGCCAGCCGTACTAGCGGGAACACCGGGGAGCTGTTTTTT. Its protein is CASRTSGNTGELFF. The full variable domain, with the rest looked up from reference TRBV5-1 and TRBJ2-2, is KAGVTQTPRYLIKTRGQQVTLSCSPISGHRSVSWYQQTPGQGLQFLFEYFSETQRNKGNFPGRFSGRQFSNSRSEMNVSTLELGDSALYLCASRTSGNTGELFFGEGSRLTVL.

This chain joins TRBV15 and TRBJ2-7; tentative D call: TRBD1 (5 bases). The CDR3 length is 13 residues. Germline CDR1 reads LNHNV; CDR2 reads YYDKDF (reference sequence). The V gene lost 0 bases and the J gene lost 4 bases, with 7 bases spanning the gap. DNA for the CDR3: TGTGCCACCAGCAGAGAAGGGGCGTACGAGCAGTACTTC. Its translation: CATSREGAYEQYF.